This T cell receptor beta chain comes out of a study of shared clonotypes between healthy human individuals. The CDR3 runs 15 residues. V was shortened by 3 bases and J by 7 bases, with 19 bases between the two germline ends. Germline V gene sequence: CDR1 SGDLS, CDR2 YYNGEE. Note on this clone: Antigen: not known.

Data came from immunoSEQ multiplex PCR; TCRdb stores just in-frame clones and leaves some out. The profile shows hundreds of thousands of clones, about 90% of them singletons. The naive CD8 fraction comprised CD45RO-negative cells positively selected for CCR7 and excluded terminally differentiated effector memory CD45RA+ cells. Study results and caveats: It was observed that 5% to 6% of naive CD4 clonotypes were shared across several donors. In contrast to clonotypes shared by all four donors, non-shared clonotypes had lower generation probabilities.

The chain has TRBV9 and TRBJ1-2; no definite D call. The sequence derives from a man aged 25-45 years in good health. Material: naive CD8+ T cells sorted from blood. In DNA form, the CDR3 reads TGTGCCAGCAGCGCCCCCGCCGGGGAATCAGGTGGCTACACCTTC. This encodes CASSAPAGESGGYTF.